This T cell receptor (beta chain) was captured by sequencing in a study of T cell responses to AZD1222 COVID-19 vaccine. Remarks on this clone: The antigen remains unidentified.

Overall study results and limits: Seropositive status at baseline applied to only 5 to 7 AZD1222 recipients. Among the donors, most were white British and more were female, and clonal diversity was possibly underestimated.

Method: immunoSEQ multiplex PCR; TCRdb's copy keeps in-frame clones and lacks some. Found here are about 220,000 clones, about 93% of them singletons; the top ten hold 0.9% to 1.1%. Germline CDR1 and CDR2: SGHTA and FQGTGA. The CDR3 is made up of 15 amino acids. V lost 1 base and J 8 bases, leaving 12 bases between the germline ends. This sequence originates from an adult in good health. The source was peripheral blood, collected on day 0 of MenACWY control vaccination. J is TRBJ1-6 and V is TRBV7-3; D uncertain. CDR3 region: CASSLNGRKDSPLHF. In DNA form, the CDR3 reads TGTGCCAGCAGCTTAAATGGGCGAAAGGATTCACCCCTCCACTTT. The full variable domain, completed using reference TRBV7-3 and TRBJ1-6, is GAGVSQTPSNKVTEKGKYVELRCDPISGHTALYWYRQSLGQGPEFLIYFQGTGAADDSGLPNDRFFAVRPEGSVSTLKIQRTERGDSAVYLCASSLNGRKDSPLHFGNGTRLTVT.